This T cell receptor (beta chain) came from a study of vaccination and CD4 T cells after COVID-19. Treatment described: approximately 10-day PBMC culture with coronavirus spike peptide pools or control peptides (ViraFEST assay). Points on this clonotype: The antigen remains undetermined.

The Oncomine TCR Beta short-read assay sequenced DNA from cultured CD4+ T cells. Investigators obtained genomic DNA by extraction from cultured CD4+ T cells. TCRdb itself ran the PCR reads through MiXCR, one entry per CDR3 protein. In the table there are roughly 15,000 distinct CDR3 sequences, about 28% of which are singletons. The CDR3 loop spans 12 amino acids. J was trimmed by 6 bases and V by 5 bases; bases with no gene match: 2. The sample was cultured CD4+ T cells from blood. The chain has TRBV12-3 or TRBV12-4 and TRBJ2-7; 9 bases map to TRBD1. The TCR comes from a human donor with COVID-19. The CDR3 bases are TGTGCCAGCAGTCGGACAGGGGTCGAGCAGTACTTC. This codes for CASSRTGVEQYF.